This T cell receptor beta chain originates from a study of shared clonotypes between healthy human individuals. V shed 5 bases and J shed 5 bases, with 16 bases lying between them. Germline V gives CDR1 MNHNY, CDR2 SVGAGI (reference sequence). This CDR3 region has 15 residues. Generated by immunoSEQ multiplex PCR, the TCRdb table keeps only in-frame clones and is missing some. The table lists under 1,900,000 clones, less than 99% of them singletons, with roughly 0.35% in the top ten. The genes are TRBV6-6 and TRBJ2-1; D is possibly TRBD2 (5 bases). This TCR was sampled from a man younger than 45 in good health. Input material: naive CD4+ T cells sorted from blood. Noted subset: CD45RA+ positively selected. CDR3 sequence (DNA): TGTGCCAGCAGTCAGCCTTGGAGGATAGACAATGAGCAGTTCTTC. Its translation is CASSQPWRIDNEQFF.